This is a list of T cell receptor beta chains from one sample in a study of low-dose radiotherapy and immunotherapy resistance in tumors. Using its own MiXCR run on the reads, TCRdb lists one record per CDR3 protein. The sample includes about 84,000 distinct CDR3 sequences, around 17% of them seen just once. Sequenced here: PBMCs, sampled after low-dose radiotherapy plus immunotherapy. Receptor source: a male donor with prostate cancer. The CDR3 runs from the conserved cysteine through the conserved F or W. Each record gives: clone size, V gene, J gene, CDR3 length, D gene, CDR3 DNA, CDR3 protein. A D gene is named only where the DNA matches it firmly. Size is stated as once, few or many counts, or a class when the clone is expanded.

>many|TRBV2|TRBJ2-7|13|-
TGTGCCAGCAGTGAAGGCGGTCCCTACGAGCAGTACTTC
CASSEGGPYEQYF
>many|TRBV20-1|TRBJ1-1|11|-
TGCAGTGAAGGTGTGAACACTGAAGCTTTCTTT
CSEGVNTEAFF
>once|TRBV15|TRBJ2-7|14|-
TGTGCCACCAGCAGAGGTTGGGAACCACGTGGGGTTTACTTC
CATSRGWEPRGVYF
>many|TRBV29-1|TRBJ2-3|15|TRBD2
TGCAGCGTTTCCGACGGACTAGCGCTCGCAGATACGCAGTATTTT
CSVSDGLALADTQYF
>many|TRBV6-5|TRBJ2-3|15|-
TGTGCCAGCAGATCTGCTGGGGGGAGCACAGATACGCAGTATTTT
CASRSAGGSTDTQYF
>many|TRBV18|TRBJ2-3|13|-
TGTGCCAGCAGCCCCGGCCACACAGATACGCAGTATTTT
CASSPGHTDTQYF
>many|TRBV6-5|TRBJ1-4|15|-
TGTGCCAGCAGTTACTCCGGGGGAAGGGATGAAAAACTGTTTTTT
CASSYSGGRDEKLFF
>many|TRBV11-2|TRBJ2-5|15|-
TGTGCCAGCAGCAGGATGGGGCAGTTCCAAGAGACCCAGTACTTC
CASSRMGQFQETQYF
>many|TRBV6-2/TRBV6-3|TRBJ2-7|19|TRBD1
TGTGCCAGCAGTTTCTCAATCGACAGACAGGGCCAACGGTACTACGAGCAGTACTTC
CASSFSIDRQGQRYYEQYF
>many|TRBV10-3|TRBJ2-4|18|TRBD1
TGTGCCGTCCGTCGACAGGGGGATAAGTATAAAGCCAAAAACATTCAGTACTTC
CAVRRQGDKYKAKNIQYF
>many|TRBV14|TRBJ2-1|11|-
TGTGCCAGCAGCCAAAGCGGAGCGCAGTTCTTC
CASSQSGAQFF